Following are 17 T cell receptor beta chains from one sample sequenced in a study of T cell repertoires in cytomegalovirus infection. MiXCR, run by TCRdb on the reads, gives a single entry per CDR3 protein. The sample shows a few hundred thousand distinct CDR3 sequences, about 28% of them seen only once. Their cognate antigens are unknown. The sample here was cultured PBMCs, taken from culture after CMV antigen stimulation. The receptors originated from a human donor in good health (CMV status not recorded). Some clones in this sample may be carry-over from other donors' samples.

This clonotype occurred a few times. The chain is built from TRBV27 and TRBJ2-1; 10 bases map to TRBD2. V gave up 2 bases and J gave up 6 bases; unmatched junction bases: 7. Germline CDR1 reads MNHEY; CDR2 reads SMNVEV (reference sequence). The CDR3 spans 16 residues. The CDR3 protein is CASSLKSTSGTNEQFF. The CDR3 coding sequence is TGTGCCAGCAGTTTAAAGTCCACTAGCGGGACCAATGAGCAGTTCTTC.

The V gene is TRBV27, the J gene TRBJ1-5; D possibly corresponds to TRBD1 (5 bases). V lost 1 base, J lost 2 bases, and 6 bases lay in between. Per the germline V gene, CDR1 is MNHEY and CDR2 is SMNVEV (reference sequence). CDR3 size: 14 residues. This CDR3 reads CASSLWGGNQPQHF. CDR3 DNA sequence: TGTGCCAGCAGTTTATGGGGGGGCAATCAGCCCCAGCATTTT.

The chain uses TRBV7-2 and TRBJ2-7; D not certain. Trimming took off 5 bases at V and 5 bases at J, with 10 bases between the two ends. The CDR3 spans 12 residues. Per the germline V gene, CDR1 is SGHTA and CDR2 is FQGNSA. The CDR3 bases are TGTGCCAGCAGCCCTAGGAGCCACGAGCAGTACTTC. It yields the protein CASSPRSHEQYF.

This clonotype was detected only a few times. V gene TRBV12-3 or TRBV12-4 combines with J gene TRBJ1-4; tentatively, D is TRBD1 (5 bases). The CDR3 spans 16 residues. Trimming pared 4 bases from V and 0 bases from J, leaving 12 bases between. The CDR3 here is CASSWADTATNEKLFF. CDR3 DNA: TGTGCCAGCAGTTGGGCGGACACTGCAACTAATGAAAAACTGTTTTTT.

The V call is TRBV20-1, the J call TRBJ2-2; 9 nucleotides agree with TRBD2. This CDR3 has 13 amino acids. Germline values: CDR1 DFQATT, CDR2 SNEGSKA (reference sequence). The CDR3 loop is CSWREGRTGELFF. The CDR3 region has the DNA TGCAGCTGGCGGGAGGGCCGAACCGGGGAGCTGTTTTTT.

This sequence joins TRBV18 and TRBJ1-6, with 11 bases that match TRBD1. This CDR3 contains 16 residues. V dropped 5 bases and J dropped 11; count of bases not matched to a gene: 11. Germline V lookup: CDR1 KGHSH, CDR2 LQKENI. In DNA form, the CDR3 reads TGTGCCAGCTCAGCCGGGACAGGGGGGACTGGTACACCCCTCCACTTT. This sequence encodes CASSAGTGGTGTPLHF. Together with reference TRBV18 and TRBJ1-6, the CDR3 gives the full variable domain: NAGVMQNPRHLVRRRGQEARLRCSPMKGHSHVYWYRQLPEEGLKFMVYLQKENIIDESGMPKERFSAEFPKEGPSILRIQQVVRGDSAAYFCASSAGTGGTGTPLHFGNGTRLTVT.

In this sample, this clonotype turned up a few times. This sequence joins TRBV19 and TRBJ2-7; possible D gene TRBD2, 5 bases. Germline V CDR1 and CDR2: LNHDA, SQIVND (reference sequence). V lost 3 bases and J 3 bases, leaving 12 bases between the germline ends. The CDR3 length is 14 residues. The CDR3 region is CASSIRFRGYEQYF. CDR3 nucleotides: TGTGCCAGTAGTATTAGATTCCGGGGCTACGAGCAGTACTTC.

The CDR3 nucleotides are TGTGCCAGCAGTTTAGCAGGGGGTCCCCTGGATGAGCAGTTCTTC. Translating gives CASSLAGGPLDEQFF. The rearrangement uses TRBV27 and TRBJ2-1; TRBD1 aligns across 7 bases. Trimming took 2 bases from V and 8 from J; bases not matched to a gene: 9. In germline, CDR1 is MNHEY, CDR2 SMNVEV (reference sequence). The CDR3 loop spans 15 amino acids.

This clonotype has just a few counts. J is TRBJ2-1 and V is TRBV4-1; 9 bases agree with TRBD2. With V trimmed by 0 bases and J by 2 bases, 11 bases remained unmatched. Germline CDR1 and CDR2: MGHRA and YSYEKL. This CDR3 spans 19 amino acids. The CDR3 here is CASSQDLGSGRLAYNEQFF. Written as DNA, the CDR3 is TGCGCCAGCAGCCAAGACCTAGGTAGCGGGAGACTCGCCTACAATGAGCAGTTCTTC.

This rearrangement joins TRBV20-1 to TRBJ2-3; 9 bases map to TRBD2. J lost 2 bases, V lost 1 base, and 13 bases had no gene match. The CDR3 has 18 amino acids. The germline gives CDR1 DFQATT, CDR2 SNEGSKA (reference sequence). The CDR3 nucleotides read TGCAGTGCTAGAGGGGGTAGCGGGGGTCCATTTCCCACAGATACGCAGTATTTT. It specifies CSARGGSGGPFPTDTQYF.

The chain has TRBV7-2 and TRBJ2-1, with D possibly TRBD1 on 6 matching bases. Per germline, CDR1 SGHTA and CDR2 FQGNSA. The CDR3 is made up of 12 amino acids. V lost 3 bases, J lost 9 bases, and 9 bases lay in between. The CDR3 protein is CASSFWDTEQFF. The CDR3 bases are TGTGCCAGCAGCTTTTGGGACACTGAGCAGTTCTTC.

This clonotype was picked up a small number of times. This chain joins TRBV20-1 and TRBJ1-1, with D unclear. Germline lookup yields CDR1 DFQATT and CDR2 SNEGSKA (reference sequence). V was trimmed by 0 bases and J by 1 base, leaving 9 bases between them. The CDR3 is 14 residues long. CDR3 in DNA: TGCAGTGCTAGAGAATCGCCGAGGAACACTGAAGCTTTCTTT. Protein product: CSARESPRNTEAFF.

The chain has TRBV7-8 and TRBJ1-3; possible D gene TRBD1, 5 bases. The V and J ends lost 5 bases and 4 bases respectively, with 12 bases between them. Germline V gene data show CDR1 as SGHVS and CDR2 as FQNEAQ. The CDR3 has 14 amino acids. The CDR3 sequence is CASSATGPGNTIYF. CDR3 sequence (DNA): TGTGCCAGCAGCGCTACAGGCCCGGGAAACACCATATATTTT.

This clonotype was seen a handful of times. The rearrangement uses TRBV10-3 and TRBJ1-1; 12 bases align to TRBD1. The CDR3 spans 15 residues. Looked up from germline, CDR1 is ENHRY and CDR2 is SYGVKD. The V segment lost 4 bases and the J segment 4 bases; nucleotides outside the gene matches: 4. The CDR3 loop reads CAISGDRGLGTEAFF. The CDR3 DNA reads as TGTGCCATCAGTGGGGACAGGGGGCTTGGCACTGAAGCTTTCTTT.

V gene TRBV20-1 combines with J gene TRBJ1-6, with TRBD1 matching 7 bases. V trimming: 4 bases; J trimming: 2 bases; junction bases outside the gene matches: 8. Looked up from germline, CDR1 is DFQATT and CDR2 is SNEGSKA (reference sequence). This CDR3 region has 16 residues. The DNA for the CDR3 is TGCAGTGCTATAAAAGGTGGGACAGCCTATAATTCACCCCTCCACTTT. Translated, it gives CSAIKGGTAYNSPLHF.

This clonotype was seen more than once but under ten times. The genes are TRBV14 and TRBJ1-4; a weak D match, TRBD1 (6 bases). Germline V gene data show CDR1 as SGHDN and CDR2 as FVKESK. The CDR3 contains 15 residues. V lost 0 bases, J lost 8 bases, and 13 bases lay in between. The CDR3 loop reads CASSQEFTGQEKLFF. The DNA for the CDR3 is TGTGCCAGCAGCCAAGAATTCACAGGGCAGGAAAAACTGTTTTTT.

The chain carries TRBV28 and TRBJ2-2; 8 bases fit TRBD2. From germline, CDR1 is MDHEN and CDR2 SYDVKM. The CDR3 runs to 15 residues. Germline trimming cut 5 bases from V and 4 bases from J; bases unmatched to any gene: 6. The CDR3 loop is CASSPGGAPTGELFF. The CDR3 bases are TGTGCCAGCAGTCCGGGGGGGGCGCCCACCGGGGAGCTGTTTTTT.